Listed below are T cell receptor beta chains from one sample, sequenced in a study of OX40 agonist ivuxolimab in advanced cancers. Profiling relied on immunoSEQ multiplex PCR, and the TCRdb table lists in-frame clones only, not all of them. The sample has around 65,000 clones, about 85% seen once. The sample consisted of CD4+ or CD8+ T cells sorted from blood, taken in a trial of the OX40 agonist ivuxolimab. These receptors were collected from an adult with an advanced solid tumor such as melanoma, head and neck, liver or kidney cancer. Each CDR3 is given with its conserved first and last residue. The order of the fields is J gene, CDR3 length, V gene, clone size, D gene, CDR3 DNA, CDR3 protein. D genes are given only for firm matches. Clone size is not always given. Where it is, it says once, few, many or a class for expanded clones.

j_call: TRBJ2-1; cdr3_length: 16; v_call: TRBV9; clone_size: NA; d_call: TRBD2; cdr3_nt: TGTGCCAGCAGCGCAGGACTAGCGGGGAGGTACAATGAGCAGTTCTTC; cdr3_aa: CASSAGLAGRYNEQFF
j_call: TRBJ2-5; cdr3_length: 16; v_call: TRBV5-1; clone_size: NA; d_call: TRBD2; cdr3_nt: TGCGCCAGCAGCTTGGCCAGTAGCGGGTACCAAGAGACCCAGTACTTC; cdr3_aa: CASSLASSGYQETQYF
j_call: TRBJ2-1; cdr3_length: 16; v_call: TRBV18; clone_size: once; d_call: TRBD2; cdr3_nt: TGTGCCAGCTCAACTACTAGCGGGGGGCTTGACAATGAGCAGTTCTTC; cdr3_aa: CASSTTSGGLDNEQFF
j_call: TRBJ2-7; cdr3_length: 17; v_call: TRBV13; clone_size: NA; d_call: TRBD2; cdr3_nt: TGTGCCAGCAGCTCCCTTCGACTAGCGGGGGGTGACTACGAGCAGTACTTC; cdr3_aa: CASSSLRLAGGDYEQYF
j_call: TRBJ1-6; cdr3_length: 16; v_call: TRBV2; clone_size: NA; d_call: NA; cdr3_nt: TGTGCCAGCAGTGAAAGGAGGGCCCGAGATAATTCACCCCTCCACTTT; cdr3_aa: CASSERRARDNSPLHF
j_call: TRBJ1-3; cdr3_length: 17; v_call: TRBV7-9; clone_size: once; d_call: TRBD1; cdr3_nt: TGTGCCAGCAGCCCGATGACAGGGGCCTCCTCTGGAAACACCATATATTTT; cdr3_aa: CASSPMTGASSGNTIYF
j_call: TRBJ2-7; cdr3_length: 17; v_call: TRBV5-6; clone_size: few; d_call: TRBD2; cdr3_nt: TGTGCCAGCAGCTTGGAAGGGGCTAGCGGGGGGGCCTACGAGCAGTACTTC; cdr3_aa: CASSLEGASGGAYEQYF
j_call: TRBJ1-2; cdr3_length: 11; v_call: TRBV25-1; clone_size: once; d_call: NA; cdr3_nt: TGTGCCAGCAGTGATGGGGTGGACTACACCTTC; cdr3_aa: CASSDGVDYTF
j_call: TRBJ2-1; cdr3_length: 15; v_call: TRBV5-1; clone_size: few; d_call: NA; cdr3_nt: TGCGCCAGCAGCACCGGGGGCTCAGGGGGCAATGAGCAGTTCTTC; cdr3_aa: CASSTGGSGGNEQFF
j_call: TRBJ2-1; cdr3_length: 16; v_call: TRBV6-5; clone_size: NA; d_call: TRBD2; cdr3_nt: TGTGCCAGCAGTTACACAACTAGCGGGAAGCGGGGTGAGCAGTTCTTC; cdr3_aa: CASSYTTSGKRGEQFF
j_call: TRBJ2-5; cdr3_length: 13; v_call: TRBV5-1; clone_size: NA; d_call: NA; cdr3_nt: TGCGCCAGCAGCTTGGAAAGGCAAGAGACCCAGTACTTC; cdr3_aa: CASSLERQETQYF
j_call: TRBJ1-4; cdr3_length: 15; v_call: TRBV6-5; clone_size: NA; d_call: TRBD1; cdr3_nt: TGTGCCAGCGCTAAGACTACAGGGGTGAATGAAAAACTGTTTTTT; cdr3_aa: CASAKTTGVNEKLFF
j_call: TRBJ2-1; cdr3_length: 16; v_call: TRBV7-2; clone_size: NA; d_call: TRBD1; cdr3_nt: TGTGCCAGCAGCTTCCGACAGGGGGATTGGTACAATGAGCAGTTCTTC; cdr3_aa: CASSFRQGDWYNEQFF
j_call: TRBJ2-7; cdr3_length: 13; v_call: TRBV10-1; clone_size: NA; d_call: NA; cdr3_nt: TGCGCCAGCAGTGTGGTCAGGGGCCACGAGCAGTACTTC; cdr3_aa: CASSVVRGHEQYF
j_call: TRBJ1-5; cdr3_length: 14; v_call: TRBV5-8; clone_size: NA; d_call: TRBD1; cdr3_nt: TGTGCCAGCAGCGCGACAGGGGACAATCAGCCCCAGCATTTT; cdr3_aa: CASSATGDNQPQHF
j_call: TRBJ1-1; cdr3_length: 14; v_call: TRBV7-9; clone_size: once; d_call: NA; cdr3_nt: TGTGCCAGCAGCTTAGACACAGAGAACACTGAAGCTTTCTTT; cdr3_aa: CASSLDTENTEAFF
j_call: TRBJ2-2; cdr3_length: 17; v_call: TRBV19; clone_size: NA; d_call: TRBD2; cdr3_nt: TGTGCCAGTAGAAACGCTCTGGGACTAGTGAACACCGGGGAGCTGTTTTTT; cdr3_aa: CASRNALGLVNTGELFF
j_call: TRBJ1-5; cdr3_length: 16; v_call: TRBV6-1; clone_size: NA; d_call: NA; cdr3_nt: TGTGCCAGCAGTGAAGAGGCAGCCCTTCCCAATCAGCCCCAGCATTTT; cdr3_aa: CASSEEAALPNQPQHF
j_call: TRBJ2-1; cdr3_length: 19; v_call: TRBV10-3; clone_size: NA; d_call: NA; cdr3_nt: TGTGCCATCACCCCGACAGGATTGGGTCCTAGTAGCTCCTACAATGAGCAGTTCTTC; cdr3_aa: CAITPTGLGPSSSYNEQFF
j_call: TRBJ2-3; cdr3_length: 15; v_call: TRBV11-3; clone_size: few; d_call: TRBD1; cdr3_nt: TGTGCCAGCAGCGGGGGACAGGGAGGTACAGATACGCAGTATTTT; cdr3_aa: CASSGGQGGTDTQYF
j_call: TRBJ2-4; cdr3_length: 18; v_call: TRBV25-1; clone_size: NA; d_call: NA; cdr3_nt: TGTGCCAGCAGTGAATATAGTGGAGGGGGGGTTTCCAAAAACATTCAGTACTTC; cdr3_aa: CASSEYSGGGVSKNIQYF
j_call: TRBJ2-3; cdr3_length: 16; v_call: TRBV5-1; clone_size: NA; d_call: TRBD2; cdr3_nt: TGCGCCAGCAGCTTAGGACTAGCGGGGGCTGGGGATACGCAGTATTTT; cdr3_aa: CASSLGLAGAGDTQYF
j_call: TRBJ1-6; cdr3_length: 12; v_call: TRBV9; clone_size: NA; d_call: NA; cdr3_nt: TGTGCCAGCAGCCCCGGCGCCCCACCCCTCCACTTT; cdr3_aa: CASSPGAPPLHF
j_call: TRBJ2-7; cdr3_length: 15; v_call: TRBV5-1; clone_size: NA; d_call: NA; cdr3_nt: TGCGCCAGCCGGGTCGGGCTAGCGATCTCCTACGAGCAGTACTTC; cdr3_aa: CASRVGLAISYEQYF
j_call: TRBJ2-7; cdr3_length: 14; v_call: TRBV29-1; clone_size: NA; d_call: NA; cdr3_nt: TGCAGCGTGAAAGAGGCTATCACACTGTCCGAGCAGTACTTC; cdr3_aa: CSVKEAITLSEQYF
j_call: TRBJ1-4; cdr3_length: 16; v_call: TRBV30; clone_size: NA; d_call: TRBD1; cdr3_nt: TGTGCCTGGAGTCTGCCGAAGGGGGCGGGTAATGAAAAACTGTTTTTT; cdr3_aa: CAWSLPKGAGNEKLFF
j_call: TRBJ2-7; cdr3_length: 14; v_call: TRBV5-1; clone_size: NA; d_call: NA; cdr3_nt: TGCGCCAGCAGTAAGGGGGGAGATACCTACGAGCAGTACTTC; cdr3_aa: CASSKGGDTYEQYF
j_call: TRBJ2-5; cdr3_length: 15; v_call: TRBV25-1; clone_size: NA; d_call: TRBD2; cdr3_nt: TGTGCCAGCCGCGCGAGCGGGGGGGCCCAAGAGACCCAGTACTTC; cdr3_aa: CASRASGGAQETQYF
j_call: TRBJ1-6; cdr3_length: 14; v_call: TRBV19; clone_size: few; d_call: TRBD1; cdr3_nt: TGTGCCAGTACACTGACAGGGGGCATAGGACCCCTCCACTTT; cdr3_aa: CASTLTGGIGPLHF
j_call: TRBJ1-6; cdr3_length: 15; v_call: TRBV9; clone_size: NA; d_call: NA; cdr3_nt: TGTGCCAGCAGCCTAATCGACAGCGGGAATTCACCCCTCCACTTT; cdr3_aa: CASSLIDSGNSPLHF
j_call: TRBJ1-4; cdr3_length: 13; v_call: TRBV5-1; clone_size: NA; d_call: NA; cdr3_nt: TGCGCCAGCAAGGAGGCAGGGGCCGAAAAACTGTTTTTT; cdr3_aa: CASKEAGAEKLFF
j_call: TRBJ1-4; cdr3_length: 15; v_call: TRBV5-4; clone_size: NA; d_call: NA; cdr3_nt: TGTGCCAGCAGCTTATCCCCGGGGGAGGGTGAAAAACTGTTTTTT; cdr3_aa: CASSLSPGEGEKLFF
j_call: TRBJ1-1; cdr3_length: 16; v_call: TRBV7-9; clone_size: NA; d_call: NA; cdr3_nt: TGTGCCAGCAGCTTAAGACAGGCGACGATGAACACTGAAGCTTTCTTT; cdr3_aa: CASSLRQATMNTEAFF
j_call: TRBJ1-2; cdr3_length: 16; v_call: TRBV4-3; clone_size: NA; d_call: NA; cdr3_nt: TGCGCCAGCAGCCAAGATCGGGACGGGGGCGCCTATGGCTACACCTTC; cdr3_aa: CASSQDRDGGAYGYTF
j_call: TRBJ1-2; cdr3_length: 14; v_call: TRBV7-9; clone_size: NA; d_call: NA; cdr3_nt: TGTGCCAGCAGCCACCCCACGGTGACTAGCGGCTACACCTTC; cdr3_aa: CASSHPTVTSGYTF
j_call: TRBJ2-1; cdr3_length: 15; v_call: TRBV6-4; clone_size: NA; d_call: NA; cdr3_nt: TGTGCCAGCAGTGACTCGATGGGGGGCGTCTATGAGCAGTTCTTC; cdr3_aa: CASSDSMGGVYEQFF
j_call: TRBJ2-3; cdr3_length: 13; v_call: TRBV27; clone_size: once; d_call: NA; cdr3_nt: TGTGCCAGCCGCTCGTCTGACACAGATACGCAGTATTTT; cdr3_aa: CASRSSDTDTQYF
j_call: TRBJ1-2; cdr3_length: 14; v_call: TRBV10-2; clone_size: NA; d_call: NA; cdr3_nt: TGCGCCAGCAGTGAGGTTCAGGGCGGCTATGGCTACACCTTC; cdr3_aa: CASSEVQGGYGYTF
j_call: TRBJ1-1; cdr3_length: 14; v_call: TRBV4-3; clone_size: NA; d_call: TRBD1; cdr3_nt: TGCGCCAGCAGCCAAGACACCAGGGGGACTGAAGCTTTCTTT; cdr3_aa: CASSQDTRGTEAFF
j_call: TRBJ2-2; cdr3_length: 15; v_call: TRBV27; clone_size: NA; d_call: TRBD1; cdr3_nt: TGTGCCAGCAGTCTAGGGACAGGGAGGGCCGGGGAGCTGTTTTTT; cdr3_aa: CASSLGTGRAGELFF
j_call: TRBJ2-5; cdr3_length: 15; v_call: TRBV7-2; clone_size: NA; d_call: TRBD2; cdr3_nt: TGTGCCAGCAGCTGGTCCGGGACTACGAAAGAGACCCAGTACTTC; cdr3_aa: CASSWSGTTKETQYF
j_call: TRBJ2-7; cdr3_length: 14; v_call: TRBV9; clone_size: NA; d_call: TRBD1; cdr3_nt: TGTGCCAGCAGCACCCGGGACAGGTCCTACGAGCAGTACTTC; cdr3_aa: CASSTRDRSYEQYF
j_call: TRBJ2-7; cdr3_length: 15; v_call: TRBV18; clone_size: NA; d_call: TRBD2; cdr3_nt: TGTGCCAGCTCACGGGGGACTACCTCCTCCTACGAGCAGTACTTC; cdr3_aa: CASSRGTTSSYEQYF
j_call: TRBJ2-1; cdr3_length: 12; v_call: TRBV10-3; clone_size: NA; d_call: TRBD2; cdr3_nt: TGTGCCATCCGGCGGGGGGGCGGTGAGCAGTTCTTC; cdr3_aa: CAIRRGGGEQFF
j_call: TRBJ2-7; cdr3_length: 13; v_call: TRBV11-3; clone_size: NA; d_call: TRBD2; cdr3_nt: TGTGCCAGCAGCTCGCGGGGGGTGGACGAGCAGTACTTC; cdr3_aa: CASSSRGVDEQYF